This entry concerns a single T cell receptor beta chain. No antigen is known for it. The use of a sample-barcoded 5' primer and a J-beta primer mix characterized a second PCR of about 6 to 11 cycles. Unique molecular identifiers of 12 random nucleotides labeled each cDNA. In TCRdb, the 5' RACE reads were re-called with MiXCR into one record per CDR3 protein. The table lists approximately 880,000 distinct CDR3 sequences, about 48% of them singletons. The V gene lost 2 bases and the J gene lost 11 bases, with 18 bases spanning the gap. Germline V CDR1 and CDR2: LNHNV, YYDKDF (reference sequence). The CDR3 spans 14 residues. The data derive from a study of blood T cells in healthy people across ages. Study outcomes and limitations: The study found more naive CD4+ cells and higher diversity in long-lived than aged donors.

The authors drew around 9.3 milliliters of peripheral blood from each donor. The sequenced sample was blood. This sequence joins TRBV15 and TRBJ2-5; D is ambiguous. This sequence was found in a man between 25 and 39 years old in good health. The CDR3 reads CATSRSNPVGEQYF. In DNA form, the CDR3 reads TGTGCCACCAGCAGATCCAATCCGGTGGGTGAGCAGTACTTC.